The 13 T cell receptor beta chains in this list originate from one sample, sequenced in a study of Graves' ophthalmopathy and Graves' hyperthyroidism. TCR beta CDR3 amplification used RNA transcripts. The first round was an RT-PCR with HTBI primers, and the second round was a multiplex PCR. TCRdb re-called the multiplex PCR reads with MiXCR, one entry per CDR3 protein. The repertoire holds around 1,000,000 distinct CDR3 sequences, with about two fifths as singletons. Sequencing was performed on peripheral blood or thyroid tissue (not recorded which). The receptors come from an adult man with Graves' hyperthyroidism.

In this sample, this clonotype turned up many times. This sequence joins TRBV6-5 and TRBJ2-7, with 7 nucleotides matching TRBD1. The CDR3 loop spans 13 amino acids. The germline gives CDR1 MNHEY, CDR2 SVGAGI. Trimming at V came to 2 bases and at J to 8 bases, leaving 6 bases not matched to a gene. The CDR3 coding sequence is TGTGCCAGCAGTTACCAAGGACAGGCACAGCAGTACTTC. Translated, it gives CASSYQGQAQQYF.

This clonotype has a count of ten or more. The V and J genes are TRBV7-9 and TRBJ2-7; 9 bases fit TRBD1. The V gene's germline CDR1 is SEHNR and CDR2 FQNEAQ (reference sequence). The CDR3 is 13 amino acids. V lost 4 bases to trimming and J lost 7 bases; unmatched junction nucleotides: 5. The CDR3 protein is CASSSQGAKEQYF. The CDR3 DNA sequence: TGTGCCAGCAGCTCACAGGGGGCAAAAGAGCAGTACTTC.

The chain couples TRBV2 to TRBJ2-5; D not certain. The CDR3 is made up of 11 amino acids. V lost 7 bases and J 4 bases, leaving 7 bases between the germline ends. The germline V gene encodes CDR1 SNHLY and CDR2 FYNNEI. In DNA, the CDR3 is TGTGCCAGCATCACCCCAGAGACCCAGTACTTC. Translated, it gives CASITPETQYF.

DNA for the CDR3: TGTGCCAGCAGTTACTTTCGGACGGGCAATCAGCCCCAGCATTTT. Translated, it gives CASSYFRTGNQPQHF. The chain carries TRBV6-2 or TRBV6-3 and TRBJ1-5; the D is unclear. Per germline, CDR1 MNHEY and CDR2 SVGEGT. Trimming cost V 1 base and J 2 bases, with 9 bases left between them. CDR3 size: 15 residues.

In regard to this clonotype: One base away lies a much larger clone, so this may be a sequencing read error. The chain combines TRBV6-6 with TRBJ2-7, with 9 bases that match TRBD1. V was clipped by 7 bases and J by 2 bases; unmatched bases: 6. The length of the CDR3 is 14 residues. The germline V gene encodes CDR1 MNHNY and CDR2 SVGAGI (reference sequence). For the CDR3, the DNA is TGTGCCAGCACCTCGGACAGGGGAGCCTACGAGCAGTACTTC. Protein: CASTSDRGAYEQYF.

This clonotype was picked up many times. CDR3 sequence: CAISASDRGSLLNQPQHF. CDR3 DNA: TGTGCCATCAGTGCAAGTGACAGGGGTTCCCTTTTGAATCAGCCCCAGCATTTT. This sequence joins TRBV10-3 and TRBJ1-5; 8 positions agree with TRBD1. Trimming cost V 4 bases and J 4 bases; bases outside gene matches: 15. The germline V gene has CDR1 ENHRY and CDR2 SYGVKD. This CDR3 has 18 residues.

This clonotype was detected ten times or more. V and J are TRBV20-1 and TRBJ2-5; D is uncertain. The CDR3 runs to 13 residues. Germline V gives CDR1 DFQATT, CDR2 SNEGSKA (reference sequence). V lost 5 bases and J lost 5, with 15 bases in between. The CDR3, as DNA: TGCAGTGCTCTTAAAATACAACGGGAGACCCAGTACTTC. Its translation is CSALKIQRETQYF.

Many counts were recorded for this clonotype. This chain joins TRBV10-3 and TRBJ1-4; D is possibly TRBD1 (5 bases). The CDR3 contains 14 residues. The V gene's germline CDR1 is ENHRY and CDR2 SYGVKD. The CDR3 loop reads CATGQGKSNEKLFF. CDR3 in DNA: TGTGCAACGGGGCAGGGAAAATCTAATGAAAAACTGTTTTTT.

This clonotype appeared many times. CDR3: CASSNPGQYYEQYF. Written as DNA, the CDR3 is TGTGCCAGTAGTAACCCGGGACAGTACTACGAGCAGTACTTC. The V gene is TRBV19, the J gene TRBJ2-7; 7 nucleotides align to TRBD1. The CDR3 consists of 14 residues. V dropped 4 bases and J dropped 3; count of bases not matched to a gene: 6. Germline loops: CDR1 LNHDA, CDR2 SQIVND (reference sequence).

The chain combines TRBV7-9 with TRBJ2-5; D might be TRBD1 or TRBD2, each matching 5 bases. The CDR3 totals 15 residues. CDR1 and CDR2 from the germline V gene are SEHNR and FQNEAQ (reference sequence). Deletions cut 5 bases from V and 5 bases from J, with 18 bases between. In DNA form, the CDR3 reads TGTGCCAGCAGCGCTCGACTGGGGGTTAAGGAGACCCAGTACTTC. Protein: CASSARLGVKETQYF.

The chain is built from TRBV12-3 or TRBV12-4 and TRBJ1-4; D gene unclear. The V end was cut by 2 bases, the J end by 4 bases, with 20 bases between. The CDR3 is 18 residues long. CDR3 nucleotide sequence: TGTGCCAGCAGTTTACTCGTTTCTGCGCAACTGGTTAATGAAAAACTGTTTTTT. This codes for CASSLLVSAQLVNEKLFF.

This clonotype occurred many times. The gene calls are TRBV11-2 and TRBJ1-1, with D uncertain. The CDR3 length is 16 residues. Trimming took 5 bases from V and 1 from J, leaving 17 bases between them. Germline V lookup: CDR1 SGHAT, CDR2 FQNNGV. The CDR3 DNA follows: TGTGCCAGCAGCCGAGGCCAGAACCCAAAGAACACTGAAGCTTTCTTT. Translation: CASSRGQNPKNTEAFF.

The chain carries TRBV9 and TRBJ2-5, with 9 nucleotides matching TRBD2. Looked up from germline, CDR1 is SGDLS and CDR2 is YYNGEE. The V segment lost 3 bases and the J segment 3 bases; nucleotides outside the gene matches: 15. This CDR3 has 18 residues. The CDR3 DNA is TGTGCCAGCAGCGACAGCGGGGGGCAGGGGCTGTACGAAGAGACCCAGTACTTC. It specifies CASSDSGGQGLYEETQYF.